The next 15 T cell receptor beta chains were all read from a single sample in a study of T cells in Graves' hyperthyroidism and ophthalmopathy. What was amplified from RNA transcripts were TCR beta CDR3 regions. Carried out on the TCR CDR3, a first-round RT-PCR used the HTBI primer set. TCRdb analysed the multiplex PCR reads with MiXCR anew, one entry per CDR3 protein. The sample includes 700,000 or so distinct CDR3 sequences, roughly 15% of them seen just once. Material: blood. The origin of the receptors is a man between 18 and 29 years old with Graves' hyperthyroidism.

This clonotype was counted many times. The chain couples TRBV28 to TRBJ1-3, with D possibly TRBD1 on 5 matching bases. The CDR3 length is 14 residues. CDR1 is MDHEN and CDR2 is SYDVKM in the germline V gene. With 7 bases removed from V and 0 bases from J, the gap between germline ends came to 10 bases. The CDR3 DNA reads TGTGCCAGCAAAAGGGACTACTCTGGAAACACCATATATTTT. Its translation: CASKRDYSGNTIYF.

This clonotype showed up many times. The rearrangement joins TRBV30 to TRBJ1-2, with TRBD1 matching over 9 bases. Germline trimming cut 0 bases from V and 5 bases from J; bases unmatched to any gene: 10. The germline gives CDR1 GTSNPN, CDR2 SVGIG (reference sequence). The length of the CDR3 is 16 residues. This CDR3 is CAWSVMGDRDSYGYTF. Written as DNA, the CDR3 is TGTGCCTGGAGTGTTATGGGGGACAGGGATTCGTATGGCTACACCTTC.

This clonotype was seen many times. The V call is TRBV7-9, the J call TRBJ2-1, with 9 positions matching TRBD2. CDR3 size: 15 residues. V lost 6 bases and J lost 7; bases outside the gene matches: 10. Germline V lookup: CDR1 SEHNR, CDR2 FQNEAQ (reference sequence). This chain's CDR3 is CASSLRGTSRNEQFF. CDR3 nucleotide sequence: TGTGCCAGCAGTCTAAGGGGGACTAGCAGGAATGAGCAGTTCTTC.

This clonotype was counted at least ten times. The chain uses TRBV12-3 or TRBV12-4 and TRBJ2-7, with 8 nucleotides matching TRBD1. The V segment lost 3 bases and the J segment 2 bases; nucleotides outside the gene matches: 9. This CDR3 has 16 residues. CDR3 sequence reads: CASSFYPGQEPYEQYF. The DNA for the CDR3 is TGTGCCAGCAGTTTTTATCCGGGACAGGAGCCCTACGAGCAGTACTTC.

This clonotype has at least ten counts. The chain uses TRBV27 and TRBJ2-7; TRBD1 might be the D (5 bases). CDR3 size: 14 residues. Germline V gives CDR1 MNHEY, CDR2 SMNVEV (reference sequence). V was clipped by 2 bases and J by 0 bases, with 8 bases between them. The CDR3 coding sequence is TGTGCCAGCAGTTTAAGGACACCCTCCTACGAGCAGTACTTC. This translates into CASSLRTPSYEQYF.

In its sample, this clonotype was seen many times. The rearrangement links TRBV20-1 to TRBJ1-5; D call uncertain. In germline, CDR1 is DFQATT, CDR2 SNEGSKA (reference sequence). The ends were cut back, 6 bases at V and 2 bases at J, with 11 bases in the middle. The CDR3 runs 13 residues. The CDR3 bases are TGCAGTGCCAGCGGGGAGGGCAATCAGCCCCAGCATTTT. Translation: CSASGEGNQPQHF.

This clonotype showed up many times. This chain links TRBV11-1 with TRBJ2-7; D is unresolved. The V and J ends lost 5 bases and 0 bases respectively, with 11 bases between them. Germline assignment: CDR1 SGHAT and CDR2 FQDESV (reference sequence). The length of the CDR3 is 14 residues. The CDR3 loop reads CASSPSVTSYEQYF. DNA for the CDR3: TGTGCCAGCAGCCCCAGTGTTACCTCCTACGAGCAGTACTTC. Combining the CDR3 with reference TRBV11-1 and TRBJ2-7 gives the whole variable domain EAEVAQSPRYKITEKSQAVAFWCDPISGHATLYWYRQILGQGPELLVQFQDESVVDDSQLPKDRFSAERLKGVDSTLKIQPAELGDSAMYLCASSPSVTSYEQYFGPGTRLTVT.

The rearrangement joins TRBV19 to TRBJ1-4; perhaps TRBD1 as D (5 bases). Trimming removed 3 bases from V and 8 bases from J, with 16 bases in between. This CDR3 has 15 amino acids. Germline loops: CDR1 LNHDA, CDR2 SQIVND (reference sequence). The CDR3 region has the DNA TGTGCCAGTAGTATCCGGGACCCGCAGATGGAAAAACTGTTTTTT. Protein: CASSIRDPQMEKLFF.

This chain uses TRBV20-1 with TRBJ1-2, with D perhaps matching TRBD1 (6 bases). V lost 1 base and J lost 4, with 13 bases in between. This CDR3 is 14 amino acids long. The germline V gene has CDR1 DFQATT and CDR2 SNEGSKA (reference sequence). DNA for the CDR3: TGCAGTGCTAGAGCACAGGGAGTTTTCTATGGCTACACCTTC. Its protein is CSARAQGVFYGYTF.

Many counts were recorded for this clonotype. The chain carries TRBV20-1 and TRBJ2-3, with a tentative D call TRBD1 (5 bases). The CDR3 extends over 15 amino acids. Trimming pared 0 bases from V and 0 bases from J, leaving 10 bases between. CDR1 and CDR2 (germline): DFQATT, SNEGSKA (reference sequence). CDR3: CSARETATSTDTQYF. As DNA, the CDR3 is TGCAGTGCTAGAGAGACAGCTACTAGCACAGATACGCAGTATTTT.

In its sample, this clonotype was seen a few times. The CDR3 DNA reads TGTGCCAGCAGTTATACGGCAGGGGGAACTGAAGCTTTCTTT. Translated: CASSYTAGGTEAFF. This chain connects TRBV6-5 to TRBJ1-1; 7 nucleotides agree with TRBD1. This CDR3 region has 14 residues. After removal of 3 bases from V and 5 bases from J, the junction contained 6 bases not matched to a gene. Germline V gene sequence: CDR1 MNHEY, CDR2 SVGAGI.

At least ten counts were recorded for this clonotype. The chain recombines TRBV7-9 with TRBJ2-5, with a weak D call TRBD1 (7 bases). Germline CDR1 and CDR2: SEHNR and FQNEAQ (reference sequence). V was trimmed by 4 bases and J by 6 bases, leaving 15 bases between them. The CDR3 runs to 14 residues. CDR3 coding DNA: TGTGCCAGCAGCTCGGACAGGACTACGAAGACCCAGTACTTC. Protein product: CASSSDRTTKTQYF. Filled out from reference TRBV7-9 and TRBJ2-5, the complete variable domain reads DTGVSQNPRHKITKRGQNVTFRCDPISEHNRLYWYRQTLGQGPEFLTYFQNEAQLEKSRLLSDRFSAERPKGSFSTLEIQRTEQGDSAMYLCASSSDRTTKTQYFGPGTRLLVL.

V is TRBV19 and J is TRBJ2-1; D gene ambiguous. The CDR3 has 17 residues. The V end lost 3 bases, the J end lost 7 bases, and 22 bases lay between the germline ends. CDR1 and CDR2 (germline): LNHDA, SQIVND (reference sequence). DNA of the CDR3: TGTGCCAGTAGTATGCGCCAGCCCCCTACCGTCGGGAATGAGCAGTTCTTC. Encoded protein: CASSMRQPPTVGNEQFF. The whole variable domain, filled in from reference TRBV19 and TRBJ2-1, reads DGGITQSPKYLFRKEGQNVTLSCEQNLNHDAMYWYRQDPGQGLRLIYYSQIVNDFQKGDIAEGYSVSREKKESFPLTVTSAQKNPTAFYLCASSMRQPPTVGNEQFFGPGTRLTVL.

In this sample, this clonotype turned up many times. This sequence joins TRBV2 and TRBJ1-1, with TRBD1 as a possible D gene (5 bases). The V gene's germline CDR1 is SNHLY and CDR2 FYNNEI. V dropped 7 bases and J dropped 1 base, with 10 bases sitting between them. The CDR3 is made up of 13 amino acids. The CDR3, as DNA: TGTGCCAGCACCCTGGACAAGAACACTGAAGCTTTCTTT. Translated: CASTLDKNTEAFF.

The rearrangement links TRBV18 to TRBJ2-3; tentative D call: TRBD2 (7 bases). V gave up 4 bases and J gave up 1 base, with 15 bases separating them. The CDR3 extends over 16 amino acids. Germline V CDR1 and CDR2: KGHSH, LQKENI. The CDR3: CASSLGGGAGTDTQYF. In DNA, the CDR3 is TGTGCCAGCTCACTAGGCGGGGGCGCGGGCACAGATACGCAGTATTTT.